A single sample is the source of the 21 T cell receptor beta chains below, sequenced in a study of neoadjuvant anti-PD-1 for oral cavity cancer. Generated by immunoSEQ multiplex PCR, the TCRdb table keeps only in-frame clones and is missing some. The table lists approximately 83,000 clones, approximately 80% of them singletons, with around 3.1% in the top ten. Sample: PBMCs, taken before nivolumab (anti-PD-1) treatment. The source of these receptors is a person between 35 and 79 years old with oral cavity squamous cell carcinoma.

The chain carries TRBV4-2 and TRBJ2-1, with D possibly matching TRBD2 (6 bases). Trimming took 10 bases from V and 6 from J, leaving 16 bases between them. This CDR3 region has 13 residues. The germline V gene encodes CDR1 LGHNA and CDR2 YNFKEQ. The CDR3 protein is CATKGRDSNEQFF. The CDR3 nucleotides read TGTGCCACCAAAGGCCGGGACTCCAATGAGCAGTTCTTC.

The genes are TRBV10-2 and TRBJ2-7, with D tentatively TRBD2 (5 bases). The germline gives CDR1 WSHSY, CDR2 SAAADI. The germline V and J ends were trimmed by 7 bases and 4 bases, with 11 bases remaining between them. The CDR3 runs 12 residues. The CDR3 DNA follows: TGCGCCAGCACGCCGTCGGGGTACGAGCAGTACTTC. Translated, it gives CASTPSGYEQYF.

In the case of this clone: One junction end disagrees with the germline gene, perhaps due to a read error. CDR3 in amino acids: CASSELWGLAGTEAQYF. The DNA for the CDR3 is TGTGCCAGCAGTGAATTATGGGGGCTAGCGGGTACAGAGGCCCAGTACTTC. The gene calls are TRBV25-1 and TRBJ2-5; 8 bases map to TRBD2. Looked up from germline, CDR1 is MGHDK and CDR2 is SYGVNS. The length of the CDR3 is 17 residues.

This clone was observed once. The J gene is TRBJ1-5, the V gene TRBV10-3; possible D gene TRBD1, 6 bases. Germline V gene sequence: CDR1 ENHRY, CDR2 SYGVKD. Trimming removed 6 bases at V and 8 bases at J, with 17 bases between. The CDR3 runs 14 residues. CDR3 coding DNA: TGTGCCATCAGCGAGGACAGTACCCTCGAGCCCCAGCATTTT. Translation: CAISEDSTLEPQHF.

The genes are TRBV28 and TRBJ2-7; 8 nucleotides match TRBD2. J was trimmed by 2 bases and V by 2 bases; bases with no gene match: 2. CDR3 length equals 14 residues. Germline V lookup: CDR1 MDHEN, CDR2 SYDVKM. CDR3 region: CASSLAGGTYEQYF. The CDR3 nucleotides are TGTGCCAGCAGTTTAGCGGGAGGTACCTACGAGCAGTACTTC.

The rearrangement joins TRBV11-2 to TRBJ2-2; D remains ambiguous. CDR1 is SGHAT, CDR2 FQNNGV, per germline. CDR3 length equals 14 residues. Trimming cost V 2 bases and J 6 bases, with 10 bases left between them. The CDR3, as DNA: TGTGCCAGCAGCTTAATAAGGGTAGCCGGGGAGCTGTTTTTT. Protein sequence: CASSLIRVAGELFF.

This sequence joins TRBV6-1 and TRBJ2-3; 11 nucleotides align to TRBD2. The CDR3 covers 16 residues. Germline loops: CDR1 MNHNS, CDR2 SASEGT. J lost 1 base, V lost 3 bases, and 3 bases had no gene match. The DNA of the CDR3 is TGTGCCAGCAGTGATCTTAGCGGGAGGGGCACAGATACGCAGTATTTT. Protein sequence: CASSDLSGRGTDTQYF.

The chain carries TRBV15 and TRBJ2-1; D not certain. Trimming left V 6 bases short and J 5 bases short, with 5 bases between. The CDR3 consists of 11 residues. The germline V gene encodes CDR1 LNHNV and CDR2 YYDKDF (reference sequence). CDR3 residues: CATRIHNEQFF. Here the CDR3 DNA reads TGTGCCACCAGGATCCACAATGAGCAGTTCTTC. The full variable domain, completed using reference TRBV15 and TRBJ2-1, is DAMVIQNPRYQVTQFGKPVTLSCSQTLNHNVMYWYQQKSSQAPKLLFHYYDKDFNNEADTPDNFQSRRPNTSFCFLDIRSPGLGDTAMYLCATRIHNEQFFGPGTRLTVL.

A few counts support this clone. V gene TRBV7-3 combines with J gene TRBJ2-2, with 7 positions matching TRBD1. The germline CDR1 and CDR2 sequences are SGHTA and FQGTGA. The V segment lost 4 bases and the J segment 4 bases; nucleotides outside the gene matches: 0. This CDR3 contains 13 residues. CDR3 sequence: CASSSGGTGELFF. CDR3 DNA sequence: TGTGCCAGCAGCTCAGGGGGCACCGGGGAGCTGTTTTTT.

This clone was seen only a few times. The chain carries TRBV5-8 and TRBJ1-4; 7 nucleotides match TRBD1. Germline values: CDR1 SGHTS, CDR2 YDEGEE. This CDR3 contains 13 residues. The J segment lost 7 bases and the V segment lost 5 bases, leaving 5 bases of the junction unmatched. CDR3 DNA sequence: TGTGCCAGCAGACTAACAGGGGTTGAAAAACTGTTTTTT. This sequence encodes CASRLTGVEKLFF. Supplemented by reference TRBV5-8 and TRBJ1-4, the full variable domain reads EAGVTQSPTHLIKTRGQQATLRCSPISGHTSVYWYQQALGLGLQFLLWYDEGEERNRGNFPPRFSGRQFPNYSSELNVNALELEDSALYLCASRLTGVEKLFFGSGTQLSVL.

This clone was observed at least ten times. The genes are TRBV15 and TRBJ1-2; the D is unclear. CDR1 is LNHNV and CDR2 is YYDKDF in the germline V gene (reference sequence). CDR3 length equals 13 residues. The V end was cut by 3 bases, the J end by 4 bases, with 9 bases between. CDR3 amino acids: CATSSTGVYGYTF. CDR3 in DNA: TGTGCCACCAGCAGCACCGGGGTCTATGGCTACACCTTC.

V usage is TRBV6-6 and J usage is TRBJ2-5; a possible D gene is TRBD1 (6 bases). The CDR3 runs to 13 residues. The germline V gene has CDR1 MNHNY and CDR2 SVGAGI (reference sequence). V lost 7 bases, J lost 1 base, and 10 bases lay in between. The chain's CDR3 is CASNKQGQETQYF. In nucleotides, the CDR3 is TGTGCCAGCAATAAACAGGGCCAAGAGACCCAGTACTTC.

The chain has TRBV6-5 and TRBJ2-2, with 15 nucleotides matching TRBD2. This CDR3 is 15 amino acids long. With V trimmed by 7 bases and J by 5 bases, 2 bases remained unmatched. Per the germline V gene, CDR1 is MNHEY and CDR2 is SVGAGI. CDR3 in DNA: TGTGCCAGCACGGGACTAGCGGGAGGAACCGGGGAGCTGTTTTTT. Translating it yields CASTGLAGGTGELFF.

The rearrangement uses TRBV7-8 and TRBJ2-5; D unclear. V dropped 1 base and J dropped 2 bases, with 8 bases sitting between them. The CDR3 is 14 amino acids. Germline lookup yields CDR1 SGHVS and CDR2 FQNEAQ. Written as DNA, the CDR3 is TGTGCCAGCAGCTTAGGTAGGGCACAAGAGACCCAGTACTTC. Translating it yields CASSLGRAQETQYF.

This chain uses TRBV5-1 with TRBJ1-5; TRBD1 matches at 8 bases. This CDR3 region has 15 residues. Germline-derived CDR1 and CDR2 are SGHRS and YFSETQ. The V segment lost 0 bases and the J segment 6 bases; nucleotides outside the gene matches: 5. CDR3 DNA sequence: TGCGCCAGCAGCTTGGGAGGGACAGGCAGTCAGCCCCAGCATTTT. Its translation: CASSLGGTGSQPQHF.

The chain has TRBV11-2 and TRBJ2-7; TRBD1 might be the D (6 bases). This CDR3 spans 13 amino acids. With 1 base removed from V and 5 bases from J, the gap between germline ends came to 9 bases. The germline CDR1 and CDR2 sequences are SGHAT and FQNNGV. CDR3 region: CASSLARDNEQYF. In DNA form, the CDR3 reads TGTGCCAGCAGCTTAGCCAGGGACAACGAGCAGTACTTC.

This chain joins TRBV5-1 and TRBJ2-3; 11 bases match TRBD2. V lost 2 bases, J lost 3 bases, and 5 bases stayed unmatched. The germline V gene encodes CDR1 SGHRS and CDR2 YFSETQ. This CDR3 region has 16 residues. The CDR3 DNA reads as TGCGCCAGCAGCTTTAGCGGGAGGGGGACTACAGATACGCAGTATTTT. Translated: CASSFSGRGTTDTQYF.

The CDR3 reads CAISESGARRAEQYF. For the CDR3, the DNA is TGTGCCATCAGTGAGTCCGGGGCGCGAAGGGCCGAGCAGTACTTC. The chain employs TRBV10-3 and TRBJ2-7; D tentatively reads TRBD1 or TRBD2 (5 bases each). V was cut by 0 bases and J by 6 bases, with 15 bases left in between. The CDR3 runs to 15 residues. Germline CDR1 reads ENHRY; CDR2 reads SYGVKD.

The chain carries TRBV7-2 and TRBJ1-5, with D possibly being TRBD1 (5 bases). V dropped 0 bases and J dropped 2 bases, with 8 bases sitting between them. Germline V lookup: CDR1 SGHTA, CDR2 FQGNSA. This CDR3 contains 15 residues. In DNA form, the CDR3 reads TGTGCCAGCAGCTTAGCGGGGGGTGGCAATCAGCCCCAGCATTTT. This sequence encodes CASSLAGGGNQPQHF. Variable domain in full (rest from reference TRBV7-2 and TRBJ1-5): GAGVSQSPSNKVTEKGKDVELRCDPISGHTALYWYRQSLGQGLEFLIYFQGNSAPDKSGLPSDRFSAERTGGSVSTLTIQRTQQEDSAVYLCASSLAGGGNQPQHFGDGTRLSIL.

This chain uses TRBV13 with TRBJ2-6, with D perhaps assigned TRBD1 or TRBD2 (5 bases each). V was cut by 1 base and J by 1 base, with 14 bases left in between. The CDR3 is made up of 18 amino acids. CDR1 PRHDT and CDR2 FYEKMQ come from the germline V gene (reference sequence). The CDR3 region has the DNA TGTGCCAGCAGCTTAGTCCAGGGACGGATGTCTGGGGCCAACGTCCTGACTTTC. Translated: CASSLVQGRMSGANVLTF.

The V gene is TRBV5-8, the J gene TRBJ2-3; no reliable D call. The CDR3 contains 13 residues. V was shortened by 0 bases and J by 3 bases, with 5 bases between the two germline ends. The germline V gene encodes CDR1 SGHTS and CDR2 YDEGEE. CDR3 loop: CASSLGATDTQYF. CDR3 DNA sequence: TGTGCCAGCAGCTTGGGGGCGACAGATACGCAGTATTTT.